This is a list of T cell receptor beta chains from one sample in a study of T-cell memory formation after mild COVID-19. TCRdb reprocessed the 5' RACE reads via MiXCR and lists one record per CDR3 protein. The sample carries more than 120,000 distinct CDR3 sequences, about 5.7% recorded once. What was sequenced was PBMCs or a T cell subset sorted from them (not recorded which). The receptor source for this set is an adult woman who had mild COVID-19 (a few samples of this study predate the infection). Cell type and time point are not known. Both conserved end residues are part of each CDR3. Not all rows give a size; the values are once, few, many and, for expanded clones, a class.

v_call	clone_size	j_call	cdr3_aa
TRBV3-1	many	TRBJ2-7	CASSLPGTSSYEQYF
TRBV7-2	many	TRBJ1-2	CASSLNGQYNGYTF
TRBV30	many	TRBJ1-5	CAWSFTSNQPQHF
TRBV5-1	few	TRBJ2-7	CASRGGTGGLNEQYF
TRBV27	many	TRBJ2-7	CASRGRGVGEQYF
TRBV10-3	.	TRBJ2-5	CAISESIWETQYF
TRBV7-7	many	TRBJ2-1	CASSQQGRYNEQFF
TRBV6-5	many	TRBJ2-3	CASSYSYSGGASTDTQYF
TRBV7-6	.	TRBJ2-7	CASSLASGRWYEQYF
TRBV7-2	few	TRBJ1-4	CASSLAPAGGAEKLFF
TRBV14	.	TRBJ2-2	CASSRQYTGELFF
TRBV4-1	many	TRBJ2-3	CASSQVNLGFSDTQYF
TRBV6-2/TRBV6-3	few	TRBJ2-1	CASSTPNSRNEQFF
TRBV6-2/TRBV6-3	.	TRBJ2-2	CASRQGVNGELFF
TRBV7-6	many	TRBJ2-5	CASSRSGIGETQYF
TRBV7-2	many	TRBJ2-7	CASSLGQRTYEQYF
TRBV7-2	many	TRBJ1-2	CASSPDASPTGGYTF
TRBV5-1	many	TRBJ2-5	CASSLAGRVETQYF
TRBV5-1	.	TRBJ2-7	CASSGDGPYEQYF
TRBV29-1	many	TRBJ2-3	CSAWAGSDTQYF
TRBV11-2	many	TRBJ1-2	CASSSAGTGAYGYTF
TRBV28	.	TRBJ2-7	CASSSPTRGRAHEQYF
TRBV5-5	many	TRBJ2-7	CASSSSWGLAGEYEQYF
TRBV11-3	few	TRBJ1-1	CASSLDGPQNTEAFF
TRBV24-1	few	TRBJ1-2	CATSGHLNYGYTF
TRBV7-9	many	TRBJ2-3	CASSRDGPTDTQYF
TRBV18	.	TRBJ1-1	CASSPRRTDTEAFF
TRBV9	.	TRBJ2-7	CASSADEGTGDEQYF
TRBV7-3	many	TRBJ2-3	CASSLSRSTDTQYF
TRBV30	few	TRBJ1-4	CAWSRPAQLDSNEKLFF
TRBV12-3/TRBV12-4	many	TRBJ1-1	CASTRTANTEAFF
TRBV5-1	many	TRBJ2-7	CASSSTGTVLYEQYF
TRBV5-1	many	TRBJ1-6	CASSQRGSSYNSPLHF
TRBV12-3/TRBV12-4	few	TRBJ2-3	CASSFGSPSTDTQYF
TRBV21-1	.	TRBJ2-1	CASSIRTRARMGGNEQFF
TRBV5-1	few	TRBJ2-1	CASSPGTPSNEQFF
TRBV24-1	many	TRBJ2-6	CATRATGSGANVLTF
TRBV3-1	few	TRBJ2-2	CASSSRVGGELFF
TRBV5-1	.	TRBJ1-2	CASRELGGSYTF
TRBV3-1	.	TRBJ1-1	CASSQGRVEAFF
TRBV7-2	many	TRBJ2-1	CASSRWGLGAFDNEQFF
TRBV10-3	many	TRBJ2-7	CAISGTGWYEQYF
TRBV12-3/TRBV12-4	few	TRBJ2-3	CASTVALTDTQYF
TRBV5-5	.	TRBJ2-7	CASSLTVLADEQYF
TRBV7-2	.	TRBJ1-3	CASSLGPDSGNTIYF
TRBV12-3/TRBV12-4	.	TRBJ2-5	CASSSRDRAFETQYF
TRBV24-1	many	TRBJ2-3	CATSDLSGADLGDTQYF
TRBV5-1	few	TRBJ2-5	CASSRPRGAGEETQYF
TRBV11-3	few	TRBJ2-1	CASSLGLSGRNEQFF
TRBV6-5	few	TRBJ2-5	CASTNPGGQETQYF
TRBV5-1	many	TRBJ2-2	CASSLTGRNTGELFF
TRBV7-2	many	TRBJ2-2	CASSLGATTDTGELFF
TRBV9	many	TRBJ2-2	CASSPLGNAGELFF
TRBV5-1	many	TRBJ2-4	CASSLAGSLAKNIQYF